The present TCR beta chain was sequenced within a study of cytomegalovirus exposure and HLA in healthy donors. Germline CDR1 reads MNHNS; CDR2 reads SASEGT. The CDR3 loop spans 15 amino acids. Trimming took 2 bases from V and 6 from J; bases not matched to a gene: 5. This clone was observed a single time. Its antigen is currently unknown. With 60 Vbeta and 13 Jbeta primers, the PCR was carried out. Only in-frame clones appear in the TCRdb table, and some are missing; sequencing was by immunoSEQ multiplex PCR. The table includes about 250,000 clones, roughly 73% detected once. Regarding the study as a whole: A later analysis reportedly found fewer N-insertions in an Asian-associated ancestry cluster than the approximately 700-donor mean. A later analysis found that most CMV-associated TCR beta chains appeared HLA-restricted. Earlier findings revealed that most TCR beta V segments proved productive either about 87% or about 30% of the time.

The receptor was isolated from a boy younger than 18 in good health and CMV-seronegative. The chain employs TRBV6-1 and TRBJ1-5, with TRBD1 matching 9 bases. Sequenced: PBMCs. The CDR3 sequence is CASSESTGGRQPQHF. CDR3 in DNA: TGTGCCAGCAGTGAATCGACAGGGGGACGTCAGCCCCAGCATTTT.